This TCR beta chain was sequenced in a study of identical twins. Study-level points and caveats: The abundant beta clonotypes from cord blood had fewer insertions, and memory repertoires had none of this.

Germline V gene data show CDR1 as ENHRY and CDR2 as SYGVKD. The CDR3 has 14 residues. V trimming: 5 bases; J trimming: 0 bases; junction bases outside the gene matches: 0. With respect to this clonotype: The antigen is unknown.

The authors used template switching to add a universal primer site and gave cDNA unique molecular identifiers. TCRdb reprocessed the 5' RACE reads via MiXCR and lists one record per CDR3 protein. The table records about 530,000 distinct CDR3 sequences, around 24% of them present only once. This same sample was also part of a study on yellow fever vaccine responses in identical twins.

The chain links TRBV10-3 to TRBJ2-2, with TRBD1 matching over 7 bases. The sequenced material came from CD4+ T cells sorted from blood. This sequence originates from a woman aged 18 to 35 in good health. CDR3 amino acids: CAISQGANTGELFF. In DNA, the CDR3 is TGTGCCATCAGTCAGGGGGCGAACACCGGGGAGCTGTTTTTT.